This T cell receptor (beta chain) was retrieved from a study of T cell repertoires in cytomegalovirus infection. For the study at large: TCR beta signatures that were public indicated CMV infection and matching HLA type.

The study's findings and limits: CMV-specific TCR beta clonotypes restricted by HLA-C dominated the ex vivo response. Summed frequency of public TCR beta families distinguished CMV carriers with the relevant HLA.

Worth noting for this clonotype: Its antigen remains unidentified.

One entry per CDR3 protein results from TCRdb running MiXCR on the reads. The sample yields roughly 700,000 distinct CDR3 sequences, roughly 30% seen once. V was pared by 7 bases and J by 5 bases, with 15 bases between. The CDR3 has 14 residues. This chain joins TRBV12-3 or TRBV12-4 and TRBJ2-1; perhaps TRBD2 as D (5 bases). This receptor was identified in a human donor in good health (CMV status not recorded). Some clones in this sample may be carry-over from other donors' samples. The source material was cultured PBMCs, sampled from culture after CMV antigen stimulation. The CDR3 loop is CASTPFGVNNEQFF. In DNA form, the CDR3 reads TGTGCCAGCACTCCCTTCGGGGTCAACAATGAGCAGTTCTTC.